Shown below are 11 T cell receptor beta chains from a single sample sequenced in a study of T cell responses to AZD1222 COVID-19 vaccine. Using immunoSEQ multiplex PCR, the repertoire was profiled, and TCRdb retains in-frame clones only, with some absent. Among roughly 83,000 clones listed, roughly 88% were seen once. Material: peripheral blood, obtained on day 0 of AZD1222 vaccination. All receptors come from an adult in good health.

The chain employs TRBV27 and TRBJ1-6, with D hard to call. The germline CDR1 and CDR2 sequences are MNHEY and SMNVEV (reference sequence). Trimming removed 0 bases from V and 13 bases from J, with 19 bases in between. CDR3 length equals 16 residues. The CDR3 is CASSLSADGESFPLHF. The CDR3 nucleotides are TGTGCCAGCAGTTTATCCGCGGACGGGGAAAGCTTCCCCCTCCACTTT.

The V gene is TRBV7-2, the J gene TRBJ1-4; 9 nucleotides agree with TRBD1. The CDR3 is 12 amino acids. The junction had 5 bases not matched to a gene; V was cut back by 6 bases and J by 12 bases. The germline V gene encodes CDR1 SGHTA and CDR2 FQGNSA. DNA of the CDR3: TGTGCCAGCAGTACGGACAGGGGAGAACTGTTTTTT. Its protein product is CASSTDRGELFF.

This chain links TRBV7-9 with TRBJ2-5; 12 bases map to TRBD1. The length of the CDR3 is 19 residues. With 4 bases clipped from V and 4 bases from J, the junction kept 16 bases outside the gene matches. Germline V gives CDR1 SEHNR, CDR2 FQNEAQ (reference sequence). DNA for the CDR3: TGTGCCAGCAGCTGGGACCGCCGAGCCGGGACAGGGGGCTTAGAGACCCAGTACTTC. The encoded protein is CASSWDRRAGTGGLETQYF.

The V call is TRBV7-9, the J call TRBJ2-1; TRBD2 might be the D (5 bases). CDR3 length equals 16 residues. Germline-derived CDR1 and CDR2 are SEHNR and FQNEAQ (reference sequence). The V gene lost 5 bases and the J gene lost 4 bases, with 18 bases spanning the gap. CDR3 residues: CASSQGRAGGYNEQFF. CDR3 DNA sequence: TGTGCCAGCAGCCAAGGGCGGGCAGGAGGATACAATGAGCAGTTCTTC.

The chain couples TRBV11-2 to TRBJ2-7; D gene uncertain. Trimming left V 0 bases short and J 5 bases short, with 5 bases between. Germline CDR1 SGHAT, CDR2 FQNNGV. This CDR3 has 12 residues. In DNA form, the CDR3 reads TGTGCCAGCAGCTTAGATCGGAACGAGCAGTACTTC. Encoded protein: CASSLDRNEQYF. The full variable domain, with the rest looked up from reference TRBV11-2 and TRBJ2-7, is EAGVAQSPRYKIIEKRQSVAFWCNPISGHATLYWYQQILGQGPKLLIQFQNNGVVDDSQLPKDRFSAERLKGVDSTLKIQPAKLEDSAVYLCASSLDRNEQYFGPGTRLTVT.

This chain links TRBV11-3 with TRBJ2-7; TRBD1 matches at 7 bases. The V gene's germline CDR1 is SGHNT and CDR2 YENEEA. The trim removed 5 bases at V and 6 bases at J, leaving 10 bases unmatched. The CDR3 extends over 14 amino acids. CDR3 in amino acids: CASSPGQSSPEQYF. The CDR3 DNA reads as TGTGCCAGCAGCCCGGGACAGTCTAGCCCCGAGCAGTACTTC.

This clone was found a few times. The chain uses TRBV19 and TRBJ2-7, with 8 bases matching TRBD1. Germline CDR1 is LNHDA and CDR2 is SQIVND (reference sequence). The CDR3 has 15 amino acids. The trim removed 1 base at V and 7 bases at J, leaving 9 bases unmatched. The CDR3 bases are TGTGCCAGTAGTATAGGATCCTTTCAGGGGGCAGAGCAGTACTTC. Translated, it gives CASSIGSFQGAEQYF.

The chain couples TRBV18 to TRBJ2-1; 7 bases map to TRBD2. This CDR3 has 14 amino acids. Looked up from germline, CDR1 is KGHSH and CDR2 is LQKENI. The trim removed 8 bases at V and 4 bases at J, leaving 8 bases unmatched. The CDR3 region is CASQMSGTYNEQFF. DNA of the CDR3: TGTGCCAGCCAAATGAGCGGGACTTACAATGAGCAGTTCTTC.

The count of this clone is one. The chain couples TRBV6-5 to TRBJ1-5; 7 bases match TRBD1. This CDR3 spans 15 amino acids. J lost 0 bases, V lost 8 bases, and 7 bases had no gene match. Germline V lookup: CDR1 MNHEY, CDR2 SVGAGI. Here the CDR3 DNA reads TGTGCCAGCCTGGGGACAGTTTATAGCAATCAGCCCCAGCATTTT. Translating gives CASLGTVYSNQPQHF.

CDR3 sequence: CASSLYLTDTQYF. The CDR3 DNA is TGTGCCAGCAGTTTATACCTAACAGATACGCAGTATTTT. The V call is TRBV12-3 or TRBV12-4, the J call TRBJ2-3; D is unresolved. This CDR3 comprises 13 residues. Trimming left V 2 bases short and J 3 bases short, with 6 bases between.

The gene calls are TRBV7-2 and TRBJ2-1, with 10 nucleotides matching TRBD2. The germline V gene has CDR1 SGHTA and CDR2 FQGNSA. The CDR3 sequence is 14 residues long. The V segment lost 2 bases and the J segment 6 bases; nucleotides outside the gene matches: 1. The CDR3 nucleotides read TGTGCCAGCAGCTTATCTAGCGGGGGCAATGAGCAGTTCTTC. It yields the protein CASSLSSGGNEQFF.